This T cell receptor beta chain was recorded in a study of blood T cell repertoires in COVID-19. The overall study: Some COVID-19 samples were acute and others convalescent; all came from the United States, Italy and Spain. PBMCs, B-cell-depleted T cells, or T cells provided the cDNA or gDNA that made up the material.

Original processing notes: Amplification with reference gene primers provided the estimates of nucleated cell counts. The method was immunoSEQ multiplex PCR; TCRdb's version includes in-frame clones alone and lacks a portion of them. The DNA was the basis for D and trimming; V, J and clone size are from that table. There are fewer than 150,000 clones in the sample; around 85% occur only once, and around 2.3% lies in the top ten. The sample consisted of peripheral blood. This TCR was recovered from a man in his fifties or sixties with acute or convalescent COVID-19.

The CDR3 here is CASSPYWREGQTGNSEYNEQFF. CDR3 coding DNA: TGTGCCAGCAGTCCATACTGGCGGGAGGGCCAAACTGGTAATTCAGAATACAATGAGCAGTTCTTC. The chain combines TRBV27 with TRBJ2-1; 9 bases match TRBD2. The V gene end was trimmed by 5 bases and the J gene end by 4 bases; junction bases not matched to a gene: 27. The CDR3 is made up of 22 amino acids. Germline CDR1 is MNHEY and CDR2 is SMNVEV (reference sequence).